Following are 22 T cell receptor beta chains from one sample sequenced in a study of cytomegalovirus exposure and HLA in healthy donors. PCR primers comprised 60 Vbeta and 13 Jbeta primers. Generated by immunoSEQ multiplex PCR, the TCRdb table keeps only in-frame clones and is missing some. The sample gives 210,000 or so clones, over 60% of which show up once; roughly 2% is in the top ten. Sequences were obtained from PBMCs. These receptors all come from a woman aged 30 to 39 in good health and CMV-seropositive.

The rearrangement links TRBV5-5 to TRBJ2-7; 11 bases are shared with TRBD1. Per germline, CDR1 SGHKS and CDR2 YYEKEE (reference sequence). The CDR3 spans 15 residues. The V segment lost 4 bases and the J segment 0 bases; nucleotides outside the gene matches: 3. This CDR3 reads CASSRTGGASYEQYF. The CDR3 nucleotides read TGTGCCAGCAGCCGGACAGGGGGCGCCTCCTACGAGCAGTACTTC. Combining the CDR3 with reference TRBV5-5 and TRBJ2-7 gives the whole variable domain DAGVTQSPTHLIKTRGQQVTLRCSPISGHKSVSWYQQVLGQGPQFIFQYYEKEERGRGNFPDRFSARQFPNYSSELNVNALLLGDSALYLCASSRTGGASYEQYFGPGTRLTVT.

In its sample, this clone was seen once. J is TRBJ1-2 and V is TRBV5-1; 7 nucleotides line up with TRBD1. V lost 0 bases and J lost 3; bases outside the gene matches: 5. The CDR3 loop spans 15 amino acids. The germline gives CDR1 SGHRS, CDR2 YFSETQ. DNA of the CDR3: TGCGCCAGCAGCTTGGAGGGGGCGGTACACTATGGCTACACCTTC. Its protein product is CASSLEGAVHYGYTF.

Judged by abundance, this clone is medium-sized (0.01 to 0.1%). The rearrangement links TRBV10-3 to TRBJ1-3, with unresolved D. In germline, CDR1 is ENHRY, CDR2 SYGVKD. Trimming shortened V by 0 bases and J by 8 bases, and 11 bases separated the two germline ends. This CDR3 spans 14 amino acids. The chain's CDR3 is CAISESSPGDTIYF. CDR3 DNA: TGTGCCATCAGTGAGTCGTCCCCCGGGGACACCATATATTTT.

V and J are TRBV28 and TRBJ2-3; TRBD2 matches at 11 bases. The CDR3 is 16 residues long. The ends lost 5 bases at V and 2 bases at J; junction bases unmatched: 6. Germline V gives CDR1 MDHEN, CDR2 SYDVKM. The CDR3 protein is CASSPVAGGATDTQYF. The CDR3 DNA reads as TGTGCCAGCAGTCCGGTAGCGGGGGGGGCCACAGATACGCAGTATTTT.

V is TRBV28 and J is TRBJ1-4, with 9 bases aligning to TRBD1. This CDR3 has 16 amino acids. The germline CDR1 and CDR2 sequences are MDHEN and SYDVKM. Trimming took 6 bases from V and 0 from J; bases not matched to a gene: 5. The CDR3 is CASRGQGFATNEKLFF. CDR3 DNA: TGTGCCAGCAGGGGACAGGGCTTTGCAACTAATGAAAAACTGTTTTTT.

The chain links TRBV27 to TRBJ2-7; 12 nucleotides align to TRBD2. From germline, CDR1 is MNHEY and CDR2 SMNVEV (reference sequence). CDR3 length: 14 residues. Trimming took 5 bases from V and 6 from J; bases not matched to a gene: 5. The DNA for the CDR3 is TGTGCCAGCAGTCTGAGACTAGCGGGGGTCGAGCAGTACTTC. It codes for CASSLRLAGVEQYF.

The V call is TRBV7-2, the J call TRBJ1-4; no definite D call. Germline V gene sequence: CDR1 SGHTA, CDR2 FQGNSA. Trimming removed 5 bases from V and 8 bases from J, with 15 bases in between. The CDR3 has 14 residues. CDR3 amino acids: CASSLRTEGEKLFF. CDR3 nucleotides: TGTGCCAGCAGCCTTCGGACCGAGGGAGAAAAACTGTTTTTT.

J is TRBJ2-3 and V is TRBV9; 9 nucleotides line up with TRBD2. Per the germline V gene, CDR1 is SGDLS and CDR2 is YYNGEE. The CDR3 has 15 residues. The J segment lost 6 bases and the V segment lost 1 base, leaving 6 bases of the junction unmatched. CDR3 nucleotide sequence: TGTGCCAGCAGCGTAACAGCGGGGGGCATGGATACGCAGTATTTT. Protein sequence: CASSVTAGGMDTQYF.

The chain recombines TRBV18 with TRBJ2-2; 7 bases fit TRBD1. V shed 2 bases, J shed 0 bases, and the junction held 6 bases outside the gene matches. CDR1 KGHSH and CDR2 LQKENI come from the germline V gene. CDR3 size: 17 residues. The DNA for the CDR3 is TGTGCCAGCTCACCAACGGGACAGATCGCGAACACCGGGGAGCTGTTTTTT. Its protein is CASSPTGQIANTGELFF.

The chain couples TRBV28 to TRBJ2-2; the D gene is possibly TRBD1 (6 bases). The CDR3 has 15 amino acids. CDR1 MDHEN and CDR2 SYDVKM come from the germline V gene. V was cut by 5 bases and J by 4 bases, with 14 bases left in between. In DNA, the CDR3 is TGTGCCAGCAGTCCCGGGACAACCTTCACCGGGGAGCTGTTTTTT. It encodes CASSPGTTFTGELFF.

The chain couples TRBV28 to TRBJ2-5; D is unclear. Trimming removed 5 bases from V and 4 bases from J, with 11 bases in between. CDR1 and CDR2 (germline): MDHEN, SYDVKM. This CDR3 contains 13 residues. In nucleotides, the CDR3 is TGTGCCAGCAGTACCCCCCACTCAGAGACCCAGTACTTC. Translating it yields CASSTPHSETQYF. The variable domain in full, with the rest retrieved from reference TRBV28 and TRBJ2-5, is DVKVTQSSRYLVKRTGEKVFLECVQDMDHENMFWYRQDPGLGLRLIYFSYDVKMKEKGDIPEGYSVSREKKERFSLILESASTNQTSMYLCASSTPHSETQYFGPGTRLLVL.

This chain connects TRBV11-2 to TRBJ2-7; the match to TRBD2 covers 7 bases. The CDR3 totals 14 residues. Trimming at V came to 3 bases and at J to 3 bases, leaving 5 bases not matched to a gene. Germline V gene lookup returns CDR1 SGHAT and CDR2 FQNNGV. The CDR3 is CASSLATSLYEQYF. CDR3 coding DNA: TGTGCCAGCAGCTTGGCGACTAGCCTCTACGAGCAGTACTTC.

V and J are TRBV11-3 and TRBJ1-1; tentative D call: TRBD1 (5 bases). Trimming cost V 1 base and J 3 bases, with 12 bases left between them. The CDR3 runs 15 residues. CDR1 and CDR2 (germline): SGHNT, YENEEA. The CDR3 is CASSLGGDYHTEAFF. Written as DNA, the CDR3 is TGTGCCAGCAGCTTAGGGGGGGATTACCACACTGAAGCTTTCTTT.

CDR3 sequence (DNA): TGTGCCAGCAGCTCGAATCGGGTTGAAGCTTTCTTT. This encodes CASSSNRVEAFF. The J gene is TRBJ1-1, the V gene TRBV11-1; D unresolved. Germline V gene data show CDR1 as SGHAT and CDR2 as FQDESV (reference sequence). V lost 4 bases to trimming and J lost 7 bases, with 10 bases between them. The CDR3 sequence is 12 residues long.

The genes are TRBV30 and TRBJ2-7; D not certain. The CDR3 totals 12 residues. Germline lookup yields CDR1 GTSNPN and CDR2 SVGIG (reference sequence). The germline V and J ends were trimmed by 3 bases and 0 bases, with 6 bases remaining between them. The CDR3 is CAWSTTSYEQYF. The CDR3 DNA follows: TGTGCCTGGAGCACAACCTCCTACGAGCAGTACTTC.

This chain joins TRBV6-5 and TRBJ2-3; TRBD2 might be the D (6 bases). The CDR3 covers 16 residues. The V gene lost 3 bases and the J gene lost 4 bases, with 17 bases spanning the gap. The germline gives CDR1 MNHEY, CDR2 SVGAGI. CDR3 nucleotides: TGTGCCAGCAGTTATAGTGGTGGAGGGGCCCCAGATACGCAGTATTTT. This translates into CASSYSGGGAPDTQYF.

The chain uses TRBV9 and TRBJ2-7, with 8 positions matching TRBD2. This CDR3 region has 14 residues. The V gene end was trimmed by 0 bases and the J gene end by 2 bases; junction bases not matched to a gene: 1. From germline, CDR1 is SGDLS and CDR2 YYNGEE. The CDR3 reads CASSVGSGTYEQYF. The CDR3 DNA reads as TGTGCCAGCAGCGTAGGTAGCGGGACCTACGAGCAGTACTTC. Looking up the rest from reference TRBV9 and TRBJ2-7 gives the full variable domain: DSGVTQTPKHLITATGQRVTLRCSPRSGDLSVYWYQQSLDQGLQFLIQYYNGEERAKGNILERFSAQQFPDLHSELNLSSLELGDSALYFCASSVGSGTYEQYFGPGTRLTVT.

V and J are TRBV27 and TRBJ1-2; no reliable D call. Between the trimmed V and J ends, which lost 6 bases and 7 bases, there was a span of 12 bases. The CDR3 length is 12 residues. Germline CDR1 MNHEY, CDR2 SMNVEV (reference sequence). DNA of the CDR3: TGTGCCAGCAGCTCCTGGCCGGGTGGCTACACCTTC. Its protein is CASSSWPGGYTF.

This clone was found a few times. The DNA for the CDR3 is TGTGCCACCAGCAGAGATCGGGCAGGGGGCGAGCAGTACTTC. Amino acid sequence: CATSRDRAGGEQYF. V is TRBV15 and J is TRBJ2-7, with 7 bases aligning to TRBD1. This CDR3 has 14 residues. V was clipped by 0 bases and J by 6 bases; unmatched bases: 5. Germline-derived CDR1 and CDR2 are LNHNV and YYDKDF (reference sequence).

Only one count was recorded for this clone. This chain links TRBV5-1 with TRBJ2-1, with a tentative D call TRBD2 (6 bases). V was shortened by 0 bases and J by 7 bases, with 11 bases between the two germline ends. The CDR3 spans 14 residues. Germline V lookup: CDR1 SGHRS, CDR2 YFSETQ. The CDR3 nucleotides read TGCGCCAGCAGCTTGGCGGGAGTGATAAATGAGCAGTTCTTC. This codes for CASSLAGVINEQFF.

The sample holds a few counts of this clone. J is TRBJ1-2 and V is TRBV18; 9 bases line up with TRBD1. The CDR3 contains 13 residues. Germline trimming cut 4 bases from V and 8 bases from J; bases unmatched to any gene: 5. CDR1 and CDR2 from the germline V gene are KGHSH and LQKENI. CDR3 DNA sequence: TGTGCCAGCTCACTACGGACAGGGGACGGCTACACCTTC. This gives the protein CASSLRTGDGYTF.

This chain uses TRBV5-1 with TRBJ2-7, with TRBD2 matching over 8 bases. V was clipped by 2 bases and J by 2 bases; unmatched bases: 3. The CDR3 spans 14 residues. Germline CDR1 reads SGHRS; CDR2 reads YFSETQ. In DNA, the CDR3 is TGCGCCAGCAGCTTAAGCGGGAGCACCTACGAGCAGTACTTC. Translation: CASSLSGSTYEQYF.